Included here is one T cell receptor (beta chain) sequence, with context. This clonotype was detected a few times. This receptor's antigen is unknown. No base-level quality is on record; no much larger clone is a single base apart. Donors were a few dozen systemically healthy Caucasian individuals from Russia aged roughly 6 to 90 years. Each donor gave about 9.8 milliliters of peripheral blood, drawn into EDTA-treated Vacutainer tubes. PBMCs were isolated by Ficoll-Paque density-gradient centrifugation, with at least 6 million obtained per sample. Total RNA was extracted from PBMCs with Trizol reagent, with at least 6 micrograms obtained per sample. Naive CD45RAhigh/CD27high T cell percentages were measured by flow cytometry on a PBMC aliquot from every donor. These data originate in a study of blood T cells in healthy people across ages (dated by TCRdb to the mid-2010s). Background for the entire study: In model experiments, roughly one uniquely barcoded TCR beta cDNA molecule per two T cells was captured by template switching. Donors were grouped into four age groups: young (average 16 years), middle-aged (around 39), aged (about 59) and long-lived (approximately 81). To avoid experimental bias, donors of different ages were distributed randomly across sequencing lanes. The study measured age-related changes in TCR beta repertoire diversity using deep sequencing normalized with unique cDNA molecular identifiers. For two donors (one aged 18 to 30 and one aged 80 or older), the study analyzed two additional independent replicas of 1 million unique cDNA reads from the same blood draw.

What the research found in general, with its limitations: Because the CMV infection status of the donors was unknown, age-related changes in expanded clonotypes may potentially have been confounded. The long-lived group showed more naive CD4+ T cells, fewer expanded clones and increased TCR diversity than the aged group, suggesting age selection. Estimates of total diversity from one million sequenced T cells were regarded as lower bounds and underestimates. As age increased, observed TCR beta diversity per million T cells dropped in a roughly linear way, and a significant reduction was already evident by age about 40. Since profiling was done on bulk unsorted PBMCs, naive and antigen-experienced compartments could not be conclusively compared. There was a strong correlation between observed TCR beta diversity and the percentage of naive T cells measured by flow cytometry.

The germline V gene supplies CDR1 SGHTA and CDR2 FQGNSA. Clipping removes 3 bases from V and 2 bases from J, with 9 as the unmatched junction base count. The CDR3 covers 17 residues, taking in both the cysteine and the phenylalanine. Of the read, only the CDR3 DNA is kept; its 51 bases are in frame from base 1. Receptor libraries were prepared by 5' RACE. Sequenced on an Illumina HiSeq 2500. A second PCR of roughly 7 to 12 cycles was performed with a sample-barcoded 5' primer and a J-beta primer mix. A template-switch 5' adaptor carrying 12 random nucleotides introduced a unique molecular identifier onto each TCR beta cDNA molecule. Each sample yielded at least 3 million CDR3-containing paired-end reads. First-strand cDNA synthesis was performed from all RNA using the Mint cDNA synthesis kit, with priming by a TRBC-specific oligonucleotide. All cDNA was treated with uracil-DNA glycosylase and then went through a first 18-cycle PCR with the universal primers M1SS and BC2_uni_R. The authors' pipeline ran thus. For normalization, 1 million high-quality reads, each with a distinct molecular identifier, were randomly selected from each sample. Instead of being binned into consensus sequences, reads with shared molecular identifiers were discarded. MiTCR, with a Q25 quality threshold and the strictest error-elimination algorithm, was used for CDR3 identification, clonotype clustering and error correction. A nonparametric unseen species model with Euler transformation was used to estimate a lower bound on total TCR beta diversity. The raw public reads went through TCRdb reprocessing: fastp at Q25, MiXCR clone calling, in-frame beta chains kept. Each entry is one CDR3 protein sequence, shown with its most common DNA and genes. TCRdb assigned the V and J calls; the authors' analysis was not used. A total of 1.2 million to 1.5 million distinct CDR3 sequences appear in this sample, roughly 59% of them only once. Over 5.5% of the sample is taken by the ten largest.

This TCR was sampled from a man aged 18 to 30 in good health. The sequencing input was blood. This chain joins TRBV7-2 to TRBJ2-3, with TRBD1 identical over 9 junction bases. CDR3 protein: CASSFTGGNTPTDTQYF. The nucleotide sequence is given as TGTGCCAGCAGCTTTACAGGGGGCAATACCCCCACAGATACGCAGTATTTT. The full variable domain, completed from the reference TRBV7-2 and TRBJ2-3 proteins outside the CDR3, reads GAGVSQSPSNKVTEKGKDVELRCDPISGHTALYWYRQSLGQGLEFLIYFQGNSAPDKSGLPSDRFSAERTGGSVSTLTIQRTQQEDSAVYLCASSFTGGNTPTDTQYFGPGTRLTVL.